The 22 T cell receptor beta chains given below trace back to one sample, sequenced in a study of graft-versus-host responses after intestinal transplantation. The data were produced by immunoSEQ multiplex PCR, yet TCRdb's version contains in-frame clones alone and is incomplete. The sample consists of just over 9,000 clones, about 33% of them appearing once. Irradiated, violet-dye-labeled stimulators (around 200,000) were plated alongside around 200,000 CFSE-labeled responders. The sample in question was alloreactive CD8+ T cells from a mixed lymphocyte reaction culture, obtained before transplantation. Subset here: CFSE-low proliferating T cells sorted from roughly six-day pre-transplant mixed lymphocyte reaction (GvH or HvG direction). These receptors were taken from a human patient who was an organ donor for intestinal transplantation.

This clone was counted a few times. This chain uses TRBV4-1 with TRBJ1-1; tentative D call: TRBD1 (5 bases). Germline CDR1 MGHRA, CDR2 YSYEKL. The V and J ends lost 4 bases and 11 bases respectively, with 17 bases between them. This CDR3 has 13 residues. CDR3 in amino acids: CASSPAGVWGAFF. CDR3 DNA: TGCGCCAGCAGCCCAGCGGGGGTTTGGGGGGCTTTCTTT.

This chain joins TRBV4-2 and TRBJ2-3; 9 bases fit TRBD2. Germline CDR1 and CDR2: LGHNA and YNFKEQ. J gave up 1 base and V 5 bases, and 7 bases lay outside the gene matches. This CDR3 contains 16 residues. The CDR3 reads CASSGGAGGRTDTQYF. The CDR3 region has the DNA TGTGCCAGCAGCGGGGGAGCGGGAGGCCGCACAGATACGCAGTATTTT.

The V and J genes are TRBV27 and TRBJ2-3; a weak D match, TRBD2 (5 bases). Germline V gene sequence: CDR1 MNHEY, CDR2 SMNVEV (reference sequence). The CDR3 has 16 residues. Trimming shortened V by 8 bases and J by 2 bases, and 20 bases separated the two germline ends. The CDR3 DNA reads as TGTGCCAGCTCCTTTAGGCCGTACGGGAACACAGATACGCAGTATTTT. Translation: CASSFRPYGNTDTQYF.

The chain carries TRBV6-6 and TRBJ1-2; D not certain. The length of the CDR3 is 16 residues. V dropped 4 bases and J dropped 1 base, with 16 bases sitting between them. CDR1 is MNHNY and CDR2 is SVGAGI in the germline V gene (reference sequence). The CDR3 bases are TGTGCCAGCAGTTTAAATCGGCCCCGGGGTAACTATGGCTACACCTTC. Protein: CASSLNRPRGNYGYTF.

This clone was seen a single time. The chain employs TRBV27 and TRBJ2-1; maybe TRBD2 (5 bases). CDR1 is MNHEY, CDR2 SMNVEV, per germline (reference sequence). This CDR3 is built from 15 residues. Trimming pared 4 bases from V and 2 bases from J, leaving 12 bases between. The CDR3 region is CASSWGAATYNEQFF. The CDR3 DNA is TGTGCCAGCAGTTGGGGAGCCGCGACCTACAATGAGCAGTTCTTC.

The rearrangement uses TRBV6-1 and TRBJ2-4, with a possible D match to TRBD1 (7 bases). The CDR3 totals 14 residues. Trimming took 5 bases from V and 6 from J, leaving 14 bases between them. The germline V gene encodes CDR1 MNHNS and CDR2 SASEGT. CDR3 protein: CASSRGTDLNIQYF. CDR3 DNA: TGTGCCAGCAGTCGCGGGACAGATTTAAACATTCAGTACTTC.

The CDR3 DNA is TGTGCCATCAGTGAGTACGATGTAAGGGGATCCTCCTACGAGCAGTACTTC. Translated: CAISEYDVRGSSYEQYF. J is TRBJ2-7 and V is TRBV10-3; perhaps TRBD1 as D (5 bases). Trimming shortened V by 1 base and J by 0 bases, and 16 bases separated the two germline ends. Germline-derived CDR1 and CDR2 are ENHRY and SYGVKD. The CDR3 consists of 17 residues.

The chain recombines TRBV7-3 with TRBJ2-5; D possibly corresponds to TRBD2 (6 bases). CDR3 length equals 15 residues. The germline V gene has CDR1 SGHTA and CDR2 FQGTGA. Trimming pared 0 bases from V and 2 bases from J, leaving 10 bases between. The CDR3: CASSLTGLAQETQYF. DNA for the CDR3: TGTGCCAGCAGCTTAACTGGGCTAGCGCAAGAGACCCAGTACTTC.

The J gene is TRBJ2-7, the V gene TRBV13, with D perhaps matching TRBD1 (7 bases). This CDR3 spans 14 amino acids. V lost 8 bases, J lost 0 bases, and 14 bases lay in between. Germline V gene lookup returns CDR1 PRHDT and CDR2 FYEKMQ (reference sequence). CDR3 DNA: TGTGCCAGCCATAGGAGGGGGCACTCCTACGAGCAGTACTTC. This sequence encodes CASHRRGHSYEQYF.

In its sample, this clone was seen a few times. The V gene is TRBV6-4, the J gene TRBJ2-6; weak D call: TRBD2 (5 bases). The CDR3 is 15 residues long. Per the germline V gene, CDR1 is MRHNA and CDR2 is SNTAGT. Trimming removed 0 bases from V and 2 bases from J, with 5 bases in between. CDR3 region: CASSDSLAGANVLTF. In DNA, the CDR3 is TGTGCCAGCAGTGACTCACTAGCTGGGGCCAACGTCCTGACTTTC.

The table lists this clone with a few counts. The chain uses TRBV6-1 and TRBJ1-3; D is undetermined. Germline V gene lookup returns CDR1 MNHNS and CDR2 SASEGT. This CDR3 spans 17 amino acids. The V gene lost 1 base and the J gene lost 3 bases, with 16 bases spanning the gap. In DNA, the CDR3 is TGTGCCAGCAGTGAAGGATACCTGTGGGCACGTGGAAACACCATATATTTT. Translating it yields CASSEGYLWARGNTIYF.

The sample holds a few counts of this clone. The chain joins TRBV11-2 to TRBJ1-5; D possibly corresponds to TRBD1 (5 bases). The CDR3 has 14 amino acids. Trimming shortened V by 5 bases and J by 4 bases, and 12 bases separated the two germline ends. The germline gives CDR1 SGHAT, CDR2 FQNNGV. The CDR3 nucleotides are TGTGCCAGCAGCCCCAGGGTTTCGAATCAGCCCCAGCATTTT. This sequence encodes CASSPRVSNQPQHF.

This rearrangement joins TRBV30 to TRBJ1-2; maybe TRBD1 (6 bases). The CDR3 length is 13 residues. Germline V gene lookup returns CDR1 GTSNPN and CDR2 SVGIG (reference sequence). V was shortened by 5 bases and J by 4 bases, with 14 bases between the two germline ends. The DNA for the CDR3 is TGTGCCTGGGCCGTCTTAGGGGGCTATGGCTACACCTTC. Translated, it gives CAWAVLGGYGYTF.

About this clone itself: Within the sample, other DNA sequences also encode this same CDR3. The CDR3 bases are TGTGCCAGCAGTTTAGCGGGAGGCTACGAGCAGTACTTC. Amino acids: CASSLAGGYEQYF. The chain carries TRBV27 and TRBJ2-7; 8 nucleotides align to TRBD2. The germline V gene has CDR1 MNHEY and CDR2 SMNVEV (reference sequence). This CDR3 spans 13 amino acids. The trim removed 2 bases at V and 3 bases at J, leaving 0 bases unmatched.

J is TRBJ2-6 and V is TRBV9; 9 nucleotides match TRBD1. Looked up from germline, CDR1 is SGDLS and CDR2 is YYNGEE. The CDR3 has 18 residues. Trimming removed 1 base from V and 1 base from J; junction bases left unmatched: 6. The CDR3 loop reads CASSVPRDRESGANVLTF. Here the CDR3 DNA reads TGTGCCAGCAGCGTACCACGGGACAGGGAGTCTGGGGCCAACGTCCTGACTTTC. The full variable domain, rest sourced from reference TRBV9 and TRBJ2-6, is DSGVTQTPKHLITATGQRVTLRCSPRSGDLSVYWYQQSLDQGLQFLIQYYNGEERAKGNILERFSAQQFPDLHSELNLSSLELGDSALYFCASSVPRDRESGANVLTFGAGSRLTVL.

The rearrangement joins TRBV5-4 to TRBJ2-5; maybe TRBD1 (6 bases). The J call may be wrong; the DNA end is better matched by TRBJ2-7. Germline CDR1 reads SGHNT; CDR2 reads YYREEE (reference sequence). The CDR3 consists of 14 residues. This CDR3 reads CASSLRGGFYEQYF. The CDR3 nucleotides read TGTGCCAGCAGCTTAAGAGGGGGTTTCTACGAGCAGTACTTC.

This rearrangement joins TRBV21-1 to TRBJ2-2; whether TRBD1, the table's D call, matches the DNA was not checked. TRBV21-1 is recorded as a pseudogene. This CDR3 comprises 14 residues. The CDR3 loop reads CASSKEQGSGELFF. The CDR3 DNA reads TGTGCCAGCAGCAAAGAGCAGGGGTCCGGGGAGCTGTTTTTT.

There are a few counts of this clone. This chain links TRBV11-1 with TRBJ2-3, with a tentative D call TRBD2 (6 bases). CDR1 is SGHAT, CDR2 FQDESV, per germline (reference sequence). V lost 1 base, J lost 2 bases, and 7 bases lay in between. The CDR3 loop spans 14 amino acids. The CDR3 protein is CASSLGGTTDTQYF. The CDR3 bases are TGTGCCAGCAGCTTAGGCGGGACCACAGATACGCAGTATTTT.

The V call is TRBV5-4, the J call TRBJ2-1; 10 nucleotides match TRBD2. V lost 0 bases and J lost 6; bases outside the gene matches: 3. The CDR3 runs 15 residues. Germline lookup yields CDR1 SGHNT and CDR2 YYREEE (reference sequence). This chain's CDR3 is CASSLAPSGSNEQFF. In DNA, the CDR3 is TGTGCCAGCAGCTTGGCGCCTAGCGGGAGCAATGAGCAGTTCTTC.

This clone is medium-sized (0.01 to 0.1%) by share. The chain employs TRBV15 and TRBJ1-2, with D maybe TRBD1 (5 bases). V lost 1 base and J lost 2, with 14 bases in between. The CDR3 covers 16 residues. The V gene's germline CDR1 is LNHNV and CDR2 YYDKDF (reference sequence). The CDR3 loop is CATSRASQGPNYGYTF. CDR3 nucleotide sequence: TGTGCCACCAGCAGAGCGAGCCAGGGCCCAAACTATGGCTACACCTTC. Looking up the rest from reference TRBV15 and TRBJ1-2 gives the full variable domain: DAMVIQNPRYQVTQFGKPVTLSCSQTLNHNVMYWYQQKSSQAPKLLFHYYDKDFNNEADTPDNFQSRRPNTSFCFLDIRSPGLGDTAMYLCATSRASQGPNYGYTFGSGTRLTVV.

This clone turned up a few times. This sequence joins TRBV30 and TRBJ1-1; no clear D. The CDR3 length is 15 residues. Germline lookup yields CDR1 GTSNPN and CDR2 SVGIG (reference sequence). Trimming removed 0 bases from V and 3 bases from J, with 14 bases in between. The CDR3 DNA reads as TGTGCCTGGAGTGTAGCCCCACGCTTACACACTGAAGCTTTCTTT. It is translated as CAWSVAPRLHTEAFF. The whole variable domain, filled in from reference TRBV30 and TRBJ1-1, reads SQTIHQWPATLVQPVGSPLSLECTVEGTSNPNLYWYRQAAGRGLQLLFYSVGIGQISSEVPQNLSASRPQDRQFILSSKKLLLSDSGFYLCAWSVAPRLHTEAFFGQGTRLTVV.

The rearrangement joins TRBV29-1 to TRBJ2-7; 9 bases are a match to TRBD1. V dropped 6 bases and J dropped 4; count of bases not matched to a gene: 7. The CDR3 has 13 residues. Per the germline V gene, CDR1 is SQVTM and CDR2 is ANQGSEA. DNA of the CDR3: TGCAGCGTAGACACAGGGGGCGCGTACGAGCAGTACTTC. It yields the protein CSVDTGGAYEQYF.